This entry lists 23 T cell receptor beta chains sequenced from one sample in a study of T cells after yellow fever vaccination (dated by TCRdb to about 2019). The sample's treatment or condition, from its label and the paper: live attenuated yellow fever vaccine strain. Libraries were constructed by 5' RACE. The sequencer was an Illumina NovaSeq 6000. Using fastp at Q25 and MiXCR, TCRdb reprocessed the public reads and kept productive beta chains. Merged by CDR3 protein, the rows form single entries marked with the most common genes and DNA. Within this sample are roughly 400,000 distinct CDR3 sequences, with approximately 18% of them counted one time only. The top ten constitute about 18% of the sample. The sequencing here drew on PBMCs, taken before the yellow fever booster vaccination. Receptors originate from a young man who received the YFV17D yellow fever vaccine.

This clonotype was observed a few times. The CDR3 region has the DNA TGTGCCAGCAGTTTAAACAGGGGGAAACTGTTTTTT. Protein sequence: CASSLNRGKLFF. The J gene is TRBJ1-4, the V gene TRBV12-3 or TRBV12-4, with 8 bases matching TRBD1. J gave up 11 bases and V 2 bases, and 1 base lay outside the gene matches. There are 12 residues in the CDR3.

The rearrangement joins TRBV5-5 to TRBJ2-5; 10 nucleotides align to TRBD2. The CDR3 runs to 17 residues. The V and J ends lost 2 bases and 3 bases, in that order; junction bases with no gene match: 10. Germline V gives CDR1 SGHKS, CDR2 YYEKEE (reference sequence). CDR3 in DNA: TGTGCCAGCAGCTTACCATCCGTAGCGGGGGGCAAAGAGACCCAGTACTTC. It codes for CASSLPSVAGGKETQYF.

This clonotype was counted between two and nine times. J is TRBJ2-5 and V is TRBV6-5; TRBD1 aligns across 7 bases. The CDR3 has 14 amino acids. With V trimmed by 0 bases and J by 4 bases, 2 bases remained unmatched. The V gene's germline CDR1 is MNHEY and CDR2 SVGAGI. CDR3: CASSYSNRGETQYF. For the CDR3, the DNA is TGTGCCAGCAGTTACTCGAACAGGGGAGAGACCCAGTACTTC.

This clonotype came up a few times. This chain joins TRBV9 and TRBJ2-1; 14 bases are a match to TRBD2. The V gene's germline CDR1 is SGDLS and CDR2 YYNGEE. Trimming removed 0 bases from V and 9 bases from J; junction bases left unmatched: 5. This CDR3 spans 16 amino acids. The CDR3: CASSVGLAGGPAEQFF. In nucleotides, the CDR3 is TGTGCCAGCAGCGTAGGACTAGCGGGGGGGCCTGCTGAGCAGTTCTTC.

This clonotype occurred once. The chain joins TRBV28 to TRBJ2-1; 8 bases map to TRBD1. The germline CDR1 and CDR2 sequences are MDHEN and SYDVKM. J was trimmed by 0 bases and V by 5 bases; bases with no gene match: 6. This CDR3 has 16 residues. The CDR3 DNA reads as TGTGCCAGCAGTCCCGGGGACAGGAGCTCCTACAATGAGCAGTTCTTC. Its protein product is CASSPGDRSSYNEQFF.

Ten or more counts support this clonotype. This sequence joins TRBV20-1 and TRBJ2-5; D is unclear. V was clipped by 4 bases and J by 5 bases, with 11 bases between them. The CDR3 has 12 amino acids. CDR1 is DFQATT, CDR2 SNEGSKA, per germline (reference sequence). CDR3 loop: CSAIPMGETQYF. Here the CDR3 DNA reads TGCAGTGCTATCCCTATGGGGGAGACCCAGTACTTC.

This clonotype has at least ten counts. This chain links TRBV20-1 with TRBJ2-2; D might be TRBD2 (5 bases). V was pared by 7 bases and J by 4 bases, with 10 bases between. Germline CDR1 DFQATT, CDR2 SNEGSKA (reference sequence). The CDR3 is 12 amino acids. Here the CDR3 reads CSVASPTGELFF. DNA for the CDR3: TGCAGTGTCGCTAGCCCCACCGGGGAGCTGTTTTTT.

The V and J genes are TRBV7-3 and TRBJ2-4; the match to TRBD1 covers 7 bases. J was trimmed by 5 bases and V by 5 bases; bases with no gene match: 9. CDR1 and CDR2 from the germline V gene are SGHTA and FQGTGA. The length of the CDR3 is 15 residues. CDR3 in DNA: TGTGCCAGCAGCCCTCAGACAGGGAAGGAAAACATTCAGTACTTC. Protein product: CASSPQTGKENIQYF.

This clonotype was counted between two and nine times. The V call is TRBV20-1, the J call TRBJ1-5; D is perhaps TRBD1 (6 bases). V lost 7 bases to trimming and J lost 4 bases, with 14 bases between them. Germline V lookup: CDR1 DFQATT, CDR2 SNEGSKA (reference sequence). The length of the CDR3 is 13 residues. CDR3 in amino acids: CSVRQDANQPQHF. The CDR3 nucleotides read TGCAGTGTGAGACAGGACGCTAATCAGCCCCAGCATTTT.

This clonotype was counted between two and nine times. CDR3 loop: CSVRTANNEKLFF. The CDR3, as DNA: TGCAGCGTACGGACGGCTAATAATGAAAAACTGTTTTTT. The rearrangement links TRBV29-1 to TRBJ1-4; D is unresolved. Germline V gene lookup returns CDR1 SQVTM and CDR2 ANQGSEA. The CDR3 is 13 residues long. V was clipped by 6 bases and J by 4 bases, with 12 bases between them. The full variable domain, completed using reference TRBV29-1 and TRBJ1-4, is SAVISQKPSRDICQRGTSLTIQCQVDSQVTMMFWYRQQPGQSLTLIATANQGSEATYESGFVIDKFPISRPNLTFSTLTVSNMSPEDSSIYLCSVRTANNEKLFFGSGTQLSVL.

This clonotype came up a few times. The gene calls are TRBV12-3 or TRBV12-4 and TRBJ2-3; D not resolved. This CDR3 has 14 amino acids. V was pared by 3 bases and J by 12 bases, with 19 bases between. CDR3 nucleotides: TGTGCCAGCAGTTTCGCCTACAGCCAAAACGGTCAGTATTTT. Translated: CASSFAYSQNGQYF.

This clonotype appeared once. This chain uses TRBV20-1 with TRBJ1-5; perhaps TRBD1 as D (5 bases). The CDR3 totals 15 residues. Germline-derived CDR1 and CDR2 are DFQATT and SNEGSKA (reference sequence). V lost 3 bases and J 6 bases, leaving 18 bases between the germline ends. In nucleotides, the CDR3 is TGCAGTGCTAGCTTTATAGCGGGGAGGGGTCAGCCCCAGCATTTT. Translation gives CSASFIAGRGQPQHF.

This clonotype has a handful of counts. The chain links TRBV5-1 to TRBJ2-7, with a weak D call TRBD1 (5 bases). Germline V lookup: CDR1 SGHRS, CDR2 YFSETQ. V lost 7 bases to trimming and J lost 4 bases, with 18 bases between them. This CDR3 is built from 14 residues. The CDR3 sequence is CASGPRYPGYEQYF. In DNA, the CDR3 is TGCGCCAGCGGGCCGCGGTATCCAGGGTACGAGCAGTACTTC.

This clonotype has more than one count but fewer than ten. This rearrangement joins TRBV6-5 to TRBJ2-3, with a tentative D call TRBD1 (6 bases). The CDR3 has 15 amino acids. V lost 4 bases, J lost 2 bases, and 13 bases lay in between. Germline V lookup: CDR1 MNHEY, CDR2 SVGAGI. The CDR3 nucleotides are TGTGCCAGCAGTTTCCGGACAGATCTCACAGATACGCAGTATTTT. It codes for CASSFRTDLTDTQYF.

Many counts were recorded for this clonotype. V usage is TRBV28 and J usage is TRBJ2-7; D is unresolved. V was trimmed by 4 bases and J by 4 bases, leaving 5 bases between them. Germline-derived CDR1 and CDR2 are MDHEN and SYDVKM. The CDR3 is 11 amino acids. The CDR3 here is CASSSGYEQYV. The CDR3 bases are TGTGCCAGCAGTTCCGGGTACGAGCAGTACGTC.

The rearrangement joins TRBV7-2 to TRBJ2-7; D may be TRBD1 (5 bases). The CDR3 loop spans 13 amino acids. Trimming stripped 2 bases from V and 6 bases from J, with 11 bases between. Germline CDR1 and CDR2: SGHTA and FQGNSA. The CDR3 reads CASSLPGSVEQYV. As DNA, the CDR3 is TGTGCCAGCAGCTTACCAGGGTCTGTCGAGCAGTACGTC.

The table lists this clonotype with a few counts. The J gene is TRBJ2-6, the V gene TRBV7-6; D perhaps matches TRBD1 (6 bases). Trimming removed 2 bases from V and 4 bases from J, with 21 bases in between. The CDR3 has 19 residues. CDR1 is SGHVS, CDR2 FNYEAQ, per germline. Written as DNA, the CDR3 is TGTGCCAGCAGCTTATTTAGGCGGTACAGGGTGACCGGGGCCAACGTCCTGACTTTC. Its protein is CASSLFRRYRVTGANVLTF.

This clonotype was counted only a few times. The gene calls are TRBV9 and TRBJ2-5, with D uncertain. Trimming stripped 5 bases from V and 5 bases from J, with 16 bases between. The CDR3 contains 14 residues. CDR1 and CDR2 (germline): SGDLS, YYNGEE. The chain's CDR3 is CASSLRAPGETQYF. The CDR3 DNA sequence: TGTGCCAGCAGTCTTCGGGCCCCCGGGGAGACCCAGTACTTC.

This clonotype was seen a handful of times. The rearrangement joins TRBV2 to TRBJ1-6; TRBD1 aligns across 9 bases. Looked up from germline, CDR1 is SNHLY and CDR2 is FYNNEI. V was pared by 8 bases and J by 7 bases, with 9 bases of the junction left unmatched. The CDR3 is made up of 15 amino acids. CDR3 loop: CASGEDRGFNSPLHF. CDR3 nucleotide sequence: TGTGCCAGCGGGGAGGACAGGGGATTCAATTCACCCCTCCACTTT.

The chain is built from TRBV6-6 and TRBJ2-1; TRBD2 might be the D (5 bases). This CDR3 is built from 14 residues. V lost 2 bases and J lost 7, with 12 bases in between. Germline V lookup: CDR1 MNHNY, CDR2 SVGAGI (reference sequence). Here the CDR3 reads CASSYITRVNEQFF. The CDR3 DNA sequence: TGTGCCAGCAGTTACATAACTAGGGTTAATGAGCAGTTCTTC.

This rearrangement joins TRBV9 to TRBJ2-1, with 10 bases that match TRBD2. V trimming: 2 bases; J trimming: 8 bases; junction bases outside the gene matches: 7. Germline values: CDR1 SGDLS, CDR2 YYNGEE. The CDR3 sequence is 15 residues long. CDR3 DNA: TGTGCCAGCAGCGTGTCCAGCGGGGGGGCCCATGAGCAGTTCTTC. Its protein is CASSVSSGGAHEQFF.

This clonotype was seen a handful of times. This chain joins TRBV12-3 or TRBV12-4 and TRBJ1-1, with D maybe TRBD1 (6 bases). Trimming took 0 bases from V and 9 from J, leaving 11 bases between them. The CDR3 is 13 amino acids. The chain's CDR3 is CASSLAPGVKAFF. CDR3 nucleotide sequence: TGTGCCAGCAGTTTAGCCCCAGGGGTAAAAGCTTTCTTT.

This clonotype was seen a few times. This chain connects TRBV19 to TRBJ2-5; TRBD2 matches 10 bases. The CDR3 is made up of 15 amino acids. Germline values: CDR1 LNHDA, CDR2 SQIVND (reference sequence). V was clipped by 7 bases and J by 0 bases; unmatched bases: 5. The CDR3 region is CASTYSGGYQETQYF. CDR3 sequence (DNA): TGTGCCAGTACCTATAGCGGGGGGTACCAAGAGACCCAGTACTTC. Complete variable domain (other parts from reference TRBV19 and TRBJ2-5): DGGITQSPKYLFRKEGQNVTLSCEQNLNHDAMYWYRQDPGQGLRLIYYSQIVNDFQKGDIAEGYSVSREKKESFPLTVTSAQKNPTAFYLCASTYSGGYQETQYFGPGTRLLVL.